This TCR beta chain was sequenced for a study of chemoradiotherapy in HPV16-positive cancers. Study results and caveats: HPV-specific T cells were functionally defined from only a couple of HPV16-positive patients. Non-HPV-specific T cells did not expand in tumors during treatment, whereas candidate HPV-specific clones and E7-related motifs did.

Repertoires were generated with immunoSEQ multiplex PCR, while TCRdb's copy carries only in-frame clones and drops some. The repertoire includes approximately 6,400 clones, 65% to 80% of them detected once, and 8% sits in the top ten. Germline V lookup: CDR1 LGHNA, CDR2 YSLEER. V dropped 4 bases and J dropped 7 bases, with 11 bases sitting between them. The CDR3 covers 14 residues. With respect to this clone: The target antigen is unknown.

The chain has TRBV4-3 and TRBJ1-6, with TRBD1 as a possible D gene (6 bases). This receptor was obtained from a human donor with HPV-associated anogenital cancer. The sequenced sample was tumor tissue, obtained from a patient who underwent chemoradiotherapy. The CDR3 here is CASSRAGENSPLHF. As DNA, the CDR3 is TGCGCCAGCAGCCGAGCAGGGGAGAATTCACCCCTCCACTTT.